The present TCR beta chain was sequenced within a study of naive and memory T cell subsets. This clonotype was seen a few times. What it binds is unknown. Ligated cDNA underwent four rounds of PCR with nested alpha and beta constant region primers and SP2. TCRdb independently ran MiXCR on the 5' RACE reads; one entry per CDR3 protein. Among some 60,000 distinct CDR3 sequences listed, less than 10% were seen once. TCR cDNA received a 3' ligated oligonucleotide that carried a UMI. Whole-blood samples were roughly 2.3 ml of peripheral blood from healthy adult volunteers. General study results and limits: This RNA-based method may be sensitive to activation-related transcript changes.

This TCR derives from a female donor in good health.

This chain's CDR3 is CSVEDGLRTDTQYF. The CDR3 DNA is TGCAGCGTTGAAGATGGGCTACGCACAGATACGCAGTATTTT. This chain connects TRBV29-1 to TRBJ2-3, with D uncertain. Germline V gene lookup returns CDR1 SQVTM and CDR2 ANQGSEA. V lost 0 bases to trimming and J lost 1 base, with 8 bases between them. This CDR3 region has 14 residues.